This T cell receptor (beta chain) was documented in a study of T-cell memory formation after mild COVID-19. Study-wide findings and caveats: There was a balanced CD4/CD8 profile in clones contracting day 15 to 85, and later expanders leaned CD4+.

This clonotype was picked up a small number of times. Its antigen remains unknown. Germline loops: CDR1 SGHTA, CDR2 FQGNSA. This CDR3 contains 16 residues. V lost 1 base to trimming and J lost 3 bases, with 15 bases between them. Researchers used 5'RACE with constant-segment primers to make TCR alpha and TCR beta cDNA libraries that carry sample barcodes and UMIs. TCRdb fed the 5' RACE reads into MiXCR, producing one record per CDR3 protein. This table has 400,000 or so distinct CDR3 sequences, 20% appearing once. The rearrangement joins TRBV7-2 to TRBJ2-5; weak D call: TRBD1 (5 bases). This sequence originates from an adult woman who had mild COVID-19 (a few samples of this study predate the infection). Cell type and time point are not known. What was sequenced was PBMCs or a T cell subset sorted from them (not recorded which). The CDR3 DNA reads TGTGCCAGCAGCTTAGTCTTCACGGGCAGGGAAGAGACCCAGTACTTC. Translating it yields CASSLVFTGREETQYF.